This TCR beta chain was recovered during a study of cytomegalovirus exposure and HLA in healthy donors. Looking at the study overall: Most donors, roughly 84% of a few hundred genotyped, fell in the Caucasian-associated ancestry cluster. Study-wide findings and caveats: Later on, an analysis tied under 20,000 TCR beta sequences to HLA alleles at 0.05 false discovery rate.

Donors had nominal health at sampling but likely had unrecorded immune exposures. As to this clone: Its antigen is unknown.

CDR3 size: 19 residues. The V gene's germline CDR1 is SGHVS and CDR2 FNYEAQ. With V trimmed by 2 bases and J by 4 bases, 15 bases remained unmatched. The PCR ran on 60 Vbeta and 13 Jbeta primers. TCRdb keeps only in-frame clones here, not all; method: immunoSEQ multiplex PCR. The sample consists of nearly 110,000 clones, roughly 74% of them appearing once. The chain couples TRBV7-6 to TRBJ2-2; 8 positions agree with TRBD2. Sequencing was done on a sample of PBMCs. This TCR came from a middle-aged man in good health and CMV-seronegative. CDR3 DNA sequence: TGTGCCAGCAGCTTACGGCCCCATAGCGGGGAGACCAGCACCGGGGAGCTGTTTTTT. Amino acids: CASSLRPHSGETSTGELFF.